This T cell receptor (beta chain) was sequenced in a study of blood T cells in healthy people across ages. Whole-study findings and limits: Long-lived donors had more naive CD4+ cells and higher diversity than aged donors.

On this clonotype itself: What it recognizes is unknown.

V dropped 6 bases and J dropped 1 base, with 13 bases sitting between them. Germline V CDR1 and CDR2: MDHEN, SYDVKM. The CDR3 runs to 15 residues. The use of a sample-barcoded 5' primer and a J-beta primer mix characterized a second PCR of roughly 7 to 11 cycles. TCRdb passed the 5' RACE reads through MiXCR, listing each CDR3 protein once. In the table there are 700,000 to 850,000 distinct CDR3 sequences, roughly 50% of which are singletons. Sequenced material: blood. The source of this sequence is an elderly man in good health. The gene calls are TRBV28 and TRBJ1-5; the D is unclear. CDR3 amino acids: CASRFPGVSNQPQHF. The CDR3 region has the DNA TGTGCCAGCAGGTTCCCCGGGGTAAGCAATCAGCCCCAGCATTTT.